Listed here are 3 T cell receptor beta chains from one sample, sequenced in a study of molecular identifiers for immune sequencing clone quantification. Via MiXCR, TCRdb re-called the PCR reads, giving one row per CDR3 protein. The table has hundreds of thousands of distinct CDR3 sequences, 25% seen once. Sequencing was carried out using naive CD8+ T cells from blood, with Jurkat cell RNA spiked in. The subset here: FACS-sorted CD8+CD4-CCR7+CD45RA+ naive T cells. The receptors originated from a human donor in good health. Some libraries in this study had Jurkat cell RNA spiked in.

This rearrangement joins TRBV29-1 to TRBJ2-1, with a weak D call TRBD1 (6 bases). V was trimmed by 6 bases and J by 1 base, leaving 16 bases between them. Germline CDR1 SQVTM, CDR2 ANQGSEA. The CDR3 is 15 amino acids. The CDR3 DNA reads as TGCAGCGTGACGACAGGTCCCCGTTCCTACAATGAGCAGTTCTTC. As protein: CSVTTGPRSYNEQFF.

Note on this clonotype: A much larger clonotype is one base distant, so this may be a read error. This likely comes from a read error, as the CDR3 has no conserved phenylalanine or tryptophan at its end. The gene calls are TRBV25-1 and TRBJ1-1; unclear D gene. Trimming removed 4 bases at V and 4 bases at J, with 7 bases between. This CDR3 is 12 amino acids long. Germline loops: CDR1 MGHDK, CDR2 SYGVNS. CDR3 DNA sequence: TGTGCCAGCAGTGTGGGCGTCACTGAAGCTTTCTCT. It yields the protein CASSVGVTEAFS.

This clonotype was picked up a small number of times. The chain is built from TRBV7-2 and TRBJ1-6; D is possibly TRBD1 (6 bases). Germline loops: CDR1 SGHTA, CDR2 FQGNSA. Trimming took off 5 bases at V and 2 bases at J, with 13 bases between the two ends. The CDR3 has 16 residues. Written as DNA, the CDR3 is TGTGCCAGCAGCACTACACAGGGTACCTATAATTCACCCCTCCACTTT. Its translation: CASSTTQGTYNSPLHF. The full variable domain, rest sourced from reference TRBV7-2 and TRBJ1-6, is GAGVSQSPSNKVTEKGKDVELRCDPISGHTALYWYRQSLGQGLEFLIYFQGNSAPDKSGLPSDRFSAERTGGSVSTLTIQRTQQEDSAVYLCASSTTQGTYNSPLHFGNGTRLTVT.